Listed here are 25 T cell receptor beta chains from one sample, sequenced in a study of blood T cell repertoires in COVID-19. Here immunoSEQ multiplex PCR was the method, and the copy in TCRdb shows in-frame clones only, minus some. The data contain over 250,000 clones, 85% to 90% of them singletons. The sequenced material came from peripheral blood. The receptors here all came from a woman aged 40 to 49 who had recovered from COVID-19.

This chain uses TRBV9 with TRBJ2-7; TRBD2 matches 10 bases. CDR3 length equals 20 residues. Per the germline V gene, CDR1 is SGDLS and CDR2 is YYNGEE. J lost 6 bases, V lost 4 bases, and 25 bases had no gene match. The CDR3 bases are TGTGCCAGCAGCCAAAATCCTTCGGGAGGGCGCAGCGGGGGGGCCTCCGAGCAGTACTTC. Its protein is CASSQNPSGGRSGGASEQYF.

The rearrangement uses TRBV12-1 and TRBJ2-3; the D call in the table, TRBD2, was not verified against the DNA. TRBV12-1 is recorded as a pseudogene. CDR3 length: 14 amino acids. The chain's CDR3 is CASSPRRMRDTQYF. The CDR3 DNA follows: TGTGCCAGCAGCCCGCGCCGGATGAGGGATACGCAGTATTTT.

CDR3 DNA: TGTGCCAGTAGTACCTCCTGGGGGGGTGGTAACACTGAAGCTTTCTTT. Translation: CASSTSWGGGNTEAFF. The chain couples TRBV19 to TRBJ1-1, with D possibly being TRBD1 (5 bases). The CDR3 is made up of 16 amino acids. V dropped 4 bases and J dropped 2 bases, with 17 bases sitting between them. Germline V gives CDR1 LNHDA, CDR2 SQIVND (reference sequence).

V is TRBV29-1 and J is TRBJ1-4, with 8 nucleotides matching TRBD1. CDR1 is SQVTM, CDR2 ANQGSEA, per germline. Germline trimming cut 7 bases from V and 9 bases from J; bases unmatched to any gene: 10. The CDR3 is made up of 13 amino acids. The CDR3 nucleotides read TGCAGCGCCCGGACAGGGCTTGTGAAAAAACTGTTTTTT. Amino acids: CSARTGLVKKLFF. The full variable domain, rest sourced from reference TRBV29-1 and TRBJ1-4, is SAVISQKPSRDICQRGTSLTIQCQVDSQVTMMFWYRQQPGQSLTLIATANQGSEATYESGFVIDKFPISRPNLTFSTLTVSNMSPEDSSIYLCSARTGLVKKLFFGSGTQLSVL.

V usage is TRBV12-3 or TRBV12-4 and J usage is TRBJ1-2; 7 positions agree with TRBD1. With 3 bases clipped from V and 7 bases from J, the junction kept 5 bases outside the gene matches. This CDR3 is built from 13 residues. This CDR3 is CASSLQDRIGYTF. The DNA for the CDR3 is TGTGCCAGCAGTTTGCAGGACAGGATTGGCTACACCTTC.

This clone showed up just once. In nucleotides, the CDR3 is TGTGCCAGTAGCGGGTGGGCCTCCGCGGGCACTGAAGCTTTCTTT. Translated, it gives CASSGWASAGTEAFF. The chain combines TRBV19 with TRBJ1-1; D remains ambiguous. From germline, CDR1 is LNHDA and CDR2 SQIVND (reference sequence). Trimming took off 6 bases at V and 4 bases at J, with 18 bases between the two ends. The CDR3 is 15 amino acids.

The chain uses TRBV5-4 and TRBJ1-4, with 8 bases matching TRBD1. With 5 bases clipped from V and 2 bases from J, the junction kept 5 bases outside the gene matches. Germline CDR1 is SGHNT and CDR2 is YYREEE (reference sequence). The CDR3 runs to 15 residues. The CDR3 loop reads CASRRTGSTNEKLFF. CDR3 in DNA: TGTGCCAGCAGACGGACAGGGTCGACTAATGAAAAACTGTTTTTT. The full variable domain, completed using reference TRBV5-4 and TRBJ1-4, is ETGVTQSPTHLIKTRGQQVTLRCSSQSGHNTVSWYQQALGQGPQFIFQYYREEENGRGNFPPRFSGLQFPNYSSELNVNALELDDSALYLCASRRTGSTNEKLFFGSGTQLSVL.

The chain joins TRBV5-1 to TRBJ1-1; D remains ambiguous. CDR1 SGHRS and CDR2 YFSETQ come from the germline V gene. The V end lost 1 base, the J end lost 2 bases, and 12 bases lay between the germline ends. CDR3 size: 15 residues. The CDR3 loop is CASSLWEDGNTEAFF. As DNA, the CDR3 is TGCGCCAGCAGCTTGTGGGAGGACGGTAACACTGAAGCTTTCTTT.

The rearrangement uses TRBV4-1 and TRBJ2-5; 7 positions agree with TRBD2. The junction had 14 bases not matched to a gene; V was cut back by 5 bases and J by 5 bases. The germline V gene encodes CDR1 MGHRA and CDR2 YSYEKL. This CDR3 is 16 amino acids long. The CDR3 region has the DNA TGCGCCAGCAGCTATCCTGAGCGGGGATTGGGGGAGACCCAGTACTTC. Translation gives CASSYPERGLGETQYF.

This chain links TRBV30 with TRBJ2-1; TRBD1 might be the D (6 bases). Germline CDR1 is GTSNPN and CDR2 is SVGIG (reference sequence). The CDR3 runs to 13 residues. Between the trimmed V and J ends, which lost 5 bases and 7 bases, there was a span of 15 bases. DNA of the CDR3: TGTGCCTGGTTAGGGGGTAGGTGGAATGAGCAGTTCTTC. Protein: CAWLGGRWNEQFF.

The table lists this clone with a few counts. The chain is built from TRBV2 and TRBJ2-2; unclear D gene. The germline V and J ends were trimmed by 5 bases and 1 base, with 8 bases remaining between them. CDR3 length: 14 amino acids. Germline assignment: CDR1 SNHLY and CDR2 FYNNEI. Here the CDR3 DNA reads TGTGCCAGCAGTATGGCCCGGAACACCGGGGAGCTGTTTTTT. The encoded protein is CASSMARNTGELFF.

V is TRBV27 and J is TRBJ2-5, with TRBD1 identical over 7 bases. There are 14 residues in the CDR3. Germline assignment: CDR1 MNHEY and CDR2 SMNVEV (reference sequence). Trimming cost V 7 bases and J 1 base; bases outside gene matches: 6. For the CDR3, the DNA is TGTGCCAGCATGAATAGACAGGGCCAAGAGACCCAGTACTTC. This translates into CASMNRQGQETQYF.

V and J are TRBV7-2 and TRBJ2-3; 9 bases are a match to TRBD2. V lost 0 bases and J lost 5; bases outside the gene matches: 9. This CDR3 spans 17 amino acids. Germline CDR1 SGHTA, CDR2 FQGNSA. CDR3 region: CASSLAPAGGLKDTQYF. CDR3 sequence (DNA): TGTGCCAGCAGCTTAGCGCCGGCGGGGGGGCTTAAAGATACGCAGTATTTT.

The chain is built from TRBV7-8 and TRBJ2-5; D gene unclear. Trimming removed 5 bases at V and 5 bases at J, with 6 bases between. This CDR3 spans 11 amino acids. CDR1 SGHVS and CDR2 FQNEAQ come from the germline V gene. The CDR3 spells CASSPLETQYF. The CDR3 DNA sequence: TGTGCCAGCAGCCCCCTGGAGACCCAGTACTTC.

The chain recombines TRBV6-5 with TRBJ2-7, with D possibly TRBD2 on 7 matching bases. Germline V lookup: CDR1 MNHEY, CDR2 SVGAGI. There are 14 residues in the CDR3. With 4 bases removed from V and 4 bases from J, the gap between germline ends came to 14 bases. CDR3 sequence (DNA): TGTGCCAGCAGTTTGGGGGGGGCCGGGTACGAGCAGTACTTC. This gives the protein CASSLGGAGYEQYF.

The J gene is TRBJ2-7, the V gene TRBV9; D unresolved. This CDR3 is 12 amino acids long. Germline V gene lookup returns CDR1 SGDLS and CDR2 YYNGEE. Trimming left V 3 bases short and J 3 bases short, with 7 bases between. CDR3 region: CASSGLSYEQYF. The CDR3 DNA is TGTGCCAGCAGCGGACTGAGCTACGAGCAGTACTTC.

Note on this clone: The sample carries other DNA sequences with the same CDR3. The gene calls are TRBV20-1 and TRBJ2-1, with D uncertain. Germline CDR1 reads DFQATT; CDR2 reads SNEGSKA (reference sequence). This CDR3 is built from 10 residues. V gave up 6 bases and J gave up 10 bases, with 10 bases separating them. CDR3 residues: CSARSGEQFF. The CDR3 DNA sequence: TGCAGTGCCCGGTCCGGGGAGCAGTTCTTC.

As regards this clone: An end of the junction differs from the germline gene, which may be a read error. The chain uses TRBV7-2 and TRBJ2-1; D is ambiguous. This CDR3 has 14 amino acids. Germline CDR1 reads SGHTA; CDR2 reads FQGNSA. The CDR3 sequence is CASRLVPGYNEQFF. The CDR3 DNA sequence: TGTGCCAGCAGGTTAGTACCAGGCTACAATGAGCAGTTCTTC. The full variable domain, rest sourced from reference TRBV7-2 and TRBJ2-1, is GAGVSQSPSNKVTEKGKDVELRCDPISGHTALYWYRQSLGQGLEFLIYFQGNSAPDKSGLPSDRFSAERTGGSVSTLTIQRTQQEDSAVYLCASRLVPGYNEQFFGPGTRLTVL.

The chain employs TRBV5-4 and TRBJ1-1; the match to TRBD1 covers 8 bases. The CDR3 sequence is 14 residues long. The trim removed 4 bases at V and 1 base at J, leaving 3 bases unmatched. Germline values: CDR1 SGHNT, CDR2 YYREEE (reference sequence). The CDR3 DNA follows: TGTGCCAGCAGCCGGGGACAGGAGAACACTGAAGCTTTCTTT. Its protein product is CASSRGQENTEAFF.

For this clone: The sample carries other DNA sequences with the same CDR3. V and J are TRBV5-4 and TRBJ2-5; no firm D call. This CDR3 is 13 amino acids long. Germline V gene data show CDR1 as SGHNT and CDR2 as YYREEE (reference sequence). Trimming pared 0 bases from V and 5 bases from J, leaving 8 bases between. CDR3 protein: CASSLDSGETQYF. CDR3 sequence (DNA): TGTGCCAGCAGCTTGGACAGTGGGGAGACCCAGTACTTC.

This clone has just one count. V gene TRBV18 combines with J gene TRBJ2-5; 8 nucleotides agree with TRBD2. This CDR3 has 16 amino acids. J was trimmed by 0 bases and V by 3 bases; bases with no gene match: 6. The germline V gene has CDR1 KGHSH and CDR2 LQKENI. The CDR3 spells CASSPGGGSYQETQYF. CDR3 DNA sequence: TGTGCCAGCTCACCGGGCGGGGGGTCGTACCAAGAGACCCAGTACTTC.

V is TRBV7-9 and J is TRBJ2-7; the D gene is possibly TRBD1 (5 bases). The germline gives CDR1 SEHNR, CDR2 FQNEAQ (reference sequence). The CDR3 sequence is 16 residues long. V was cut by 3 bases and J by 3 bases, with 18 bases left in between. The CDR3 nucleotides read TGTGCCAGCAGCTTCCTTACCGGGCAGGGTAGCTACGAGCAGTACTTC. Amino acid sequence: CASSFLTGQGSYEQYF.

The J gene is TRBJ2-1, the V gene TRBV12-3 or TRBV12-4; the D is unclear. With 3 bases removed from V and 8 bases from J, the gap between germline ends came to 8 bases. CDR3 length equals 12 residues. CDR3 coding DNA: TGTGCCAGCAGTTTCCCCCGGGATGAGCAGTTCTTC. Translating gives CASSFPRDEQFF.

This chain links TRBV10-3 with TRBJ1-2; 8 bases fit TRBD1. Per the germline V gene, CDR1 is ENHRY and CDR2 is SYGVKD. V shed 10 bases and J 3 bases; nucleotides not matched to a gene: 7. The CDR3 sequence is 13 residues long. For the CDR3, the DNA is TGTGCCACAACGACAGGGGTCGACTATGGCTACACCTTC. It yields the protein CATTTGVDYGYTF.

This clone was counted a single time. The CDR3 DNA is TGTGCCAGCTCACCAGGGGGGAGGCGGAACACTGAAGCTTTCTTT. Translating it yields CASSPGGRRNTEAFF. This chain uses TRBV18 with TRBJ1-1; D possibly corresponds to TRBD1 (5 bases). From germline, CDR1 is KGHSH and CDR2 LQKENI. V was clipped by 2 bases and J by 1 base, with 11 bases between them. The CDR3 runs to 15 residues. Filled out from reference TRBV18 and TRBJ1-1, the complete variable domain reads NAGVMQNPRHLVRRRGQEARLRCSPMKGHSHVYWYRQLPEEGLKFMVYLQKENIIDESGMPKERFSAEFPKEGPSILRIQQVVRGDSAAYFCASSPGGRRNTEAFFGQGTRLTVV.